This T cell receptor (beta chain) was captured in a study of blood T cell repertoires in COVID-19. Here immunoSEQ multiplex PCR was the method, and the copy in TCRdb shows in-frame clones only, minus some. The data contain roughly 330,000 clones, roughly 87% of them singletons. This CDR3 comprises 14 residues. The ends were cut back, 5 bases at V and 3 bases at J, with 14 bases in the middle. The germline CDR1 and CDR2 sequences are SGHTA and FQGNSA. Sequencing used peripheral blood. This receptor was identified in a young man with COVID-19, enrolled during active disease. The genes are TRBV7-2 and TRBJ2-7; perhaps TRBD2 as D (5 bases). CDR3 protein: CASSPEGSYYEQYF. The CDR3 coding sequence is TGTGCCAGCAGCCCCGAGGGCTCTTACTACGAGCAGTACTTC. Looking up the rest from reference TRBV7-2 and TRBJ2-7 gives the full variable domain: GAGVSQSPSNKVTEKGKDVELRCDPISGHTALYWYRQSLGQGLEFLIYFQGNSAPDKSGLPSDRFSAERTGGSVSTLTIQRTQQEDSAVYLCASSPEGSYYEQYFGPGTRLTVT.